The 28 T cell receptor beta chains reported below all come from one sample, sequenced in a study of response to subunit inactivated influenza vaccine (dated by TCRdb to between 2018 and 2020). The protocol used for the library was RT-PCR. Reads for this sample came from an Illumina HiSeq 2500. TCRdb handled the public reads itself, with Q25 trimming in fastp and clone calling in MiXCR, and kept productive beta chains. Entries are consolidated by CDR3 protein sequence, retaining the most common genes and DNA. Present in this sample are approximately 170,000 distinct CDR3 sequences, roughly 12% of which were seen just once. 29% of the sample belongs to the ten largest clones. A further study also used this sample, focusing on T cells expressing NK-cell markers. As the second publication notes: The TCR beta cDNA libraries were made using 5'RACE template switching, a step that added both a universal primer site and unique molecular identifiers.

The source material was CD8+ T cells sorted from PBMCs, sampled 11 to 12 days after vaccination. The receptor set was obtained from a man aged 50-60 years who received an inactivated influenza vaccine. Donor details come from another sample of the same person, matched by shared clones.

This clonotype was seen only a few times. The V gene is TRBV6-5, the J gene TRBJ2-1; TRBD1 might be the D (5 bases). CDR1 is MNHEY, CDR2 SVGAGI, per germline. The V end lost 2 bases, the J end lost 12 bases, and 20 bases lay between the germline ends. The CDR3 extends over 15 amino acids. CDR3: CASSYRRQSPTAQFF. CDR3 sequence (DNA): TGTGCCAGCAGTTACCGGAGACAGTCCCCCACCGCGCAGTTCTTC.

The CDR3 DNA reads as TGCGCCAGCAGCGCGCACCGGGACAGCACCGGGGAGCTGTTTTTT. It is translated as CASSAHRDSTGELFF. This chain uses TRBV4-3 with TRBJ2-2; 7 bases agree with TRBD1. Germline V gene sequence: CDR1 LGHNA, CDR2 YSLEER. The junction had 7 bases not matched to a gene; V was cut back by 5 bases and J by 4 bases. This CDR3 has 15 residues.

This clonotype was picked up a small number of times. This chain connects TRBV4-2 to TRBJ2-3; 11 bases are a match to TRBD2. There are 17 residues in the CDR3. The J segment lost 2 bases and the V segment lost 6 bases, leaving 10 bases of the junction unmatched. Germline loops: CDR1 LGHNA, CDR2 YNFKEQ. CDR3 amino acids: CASSETPGLAVTDTQYF. The DNA for the CDR3 is TGTGCCAGCAGTGAGACCCCGGGACTAGCGGTCACAGATACGCAGTATTTT.

This clonotype is medium-sized in the sample. The V call is TRBV7-2, the J call TRBJ1-2, with D unclear. The CDR3 loop spans 15 amino acids. V was pared by 1 base and J by 0 bases, with 9 bases between. The germline V gene encodes CDR1 SGHTA and CDR2 FQGNSA. Here the CDR3 reads CASSLEAITNYGYTF. DNA for the CDR3: TGTGCCAGCAGCTTAGAGGCCATCACTAACTATGGCTACACCTTC.

The chain is built from TRBV10-3 and TRBJ2-7, with D perhaps TRBD1 (5 bases). The V gene lost 10 bases and the J gene lost 2 bases, with 12 bases spanning the gap. This CDR3 has 12 residues. CDR1 is ENHRY, CDR2 SYGVKD, per germline. CDR3 DNA sequence: TGTGCCACCCAACAGGAAGCCTACGAGCAGTACTTC. Translated: CATQQEAYEQYF.

The chain employs TRBV28 and TRBJ2-7; D possibly corresponds to TRBD2 (7 bases). V dropped 3 bases and J dropped 3 bases, with 15 bases sitting between them. The CDR3 sequence is 15 residues long. Germline V gene lookup returns CDR1 MDHEN and CDR2 SYDVKM. The CDR3 spells CASSLGSGGGYEQYF. In DNA form, the CDR3 reads TGTGCCAGCAGTTTGGGCTCGGGGGGCGGCTACGAGCAGTACTTC.

This clonotype was counted ten times or more. The V and J genes are TRBV12-3 or TRBV12-4 and TRBJ2-5, with TRBD2 matching over 7 bases. Trimming took 5 bases from V and 1 from J; bases not matched to a gene: 4. The CDR3 consists of 14 residues. Here the CDR3 reads CASSGGRVQETQYF. The DNA of the CDR3 is TGTGCCAGCAGTGGGGGGAGGGTCCAAGAGACCCAGTACTTC.

The V call is TRBV5-1, the J call TRBJ2-1; 9 bases align to TRBD2. V was clipped by 4 bases and J by 8 bases; unmatched bases: 16. This CDR3 spans 17 amino acids. Germline CDR1 reads SGHRS; CDR2 reads YFSETQ. The CDR3 DNA reads TGCGCCAGCAGCCCTATTGGCCCGGGACTAGCAGGGGATGAGCAGTTCTTC. Protein sequence: CASSPIGPGLAGDEQFF.

The chain employs TRBV28 and TRBJ2-2; 7 bases fit TRBD2. The CDR3 is 16 amino acids. The junction had 8 bases not matched to a gene; V was cut back by 1 base and J by 6 bases. Germline lookup yields CDR1 MDHEN and CDR2 SYDVKM. The CDR3: CASSLLSSGASGELFF. The DNA for the CDR3 is TGTGCCAGCAGTTTATTATCTAGCGGAGCATCCGGGGAGCTGTTTTTT.

This clonotype was counted only a few times. The chain is built from TRBV24-1 and TRBJ1-3, with 7 positions matching TRBD1. Germline V gene sequence: CDR1 KGHDR, CDR2 SFDVKD. V lost 4 bases, J lost 0 bases, and 11 bases stayed unmatched. The CDR3 loop spans 18 amino acids. Here the CDR3 reads CATSERWGQPISGNTIYF. The CDR3 region has the DNA TGTGCCACCAGTGAGAGGTGGGGACAGCCGATCTCTGGAAACACCATATATTTT.

The gene calls are TRBV6-1 and TRBJ2-1; TRBD1 aligns across 11 bases. Germline lookup yields CDR1 MNHNS and CDR2 SASEGT. V lost 6 bases, J lost 7 bases, and 8 bases stayed unmatched. CDR3 length: 15 amino acids. CDR3 coding DNA: TGTGCCAGCAGCTTCGGACAGGGGGCAGGGAATGAGCAGTTCTTC. Amino acids: CASSFGQGAGNEQFF.

A few counts support this clonotype. The rearrangement uses TRBV29-1 and TRBJ2-7, with TRBD1 matching over 7 bases. CDR1 and CDR2 from the germline V gene are SQVTM and ANQGSEA. V lost 6 bases to trimming and J lost 0 bases; unmatched junction nucleotides: 5. There are 13 residues in the CDR3. CDR3 bases: TGCAGCGTGGGGACAGCAGTCTCCTACGAGCAGTACTTC. Its translation: CSVGTAVSYEQYF.

This clonotype came up once. The chain recombines TRBV29-1 with TRBJ1-2; TRBD1 might be the D (6 bases). Between the trimmed V and J ends, which lost 6 bases and 8 bases, there was a span of 13 bases. This CDR3 is built from 11 residues. CDR1 and CDR2 (germline): SQVTM, ANQGSEA. The CDR3 region has the DNA TGCAGCGTGGGGGGGGCAGGAGGCTACACCTTC. Translated: CSVGGAGGYTF. Supplemented by reference TRBV29-1 and TRBJ1-2, the full variable domain reads SAVISQKPSRDICQRGTSLTIQCQVDSQVTMMFWYRQQPGQSLTLIATANQGSEATYESGFVIDKFPISRPNLTFSTLTVSNMSPEDSSIYLCSVGGAGGYTFGSGTRLTVV.

This clonotype was counted between two and nine times. This sequence joins TRBV5-6 and TRBJ2-7; D ambiguous. V gave up 0 bases and J gave up 3 bases, with 13 bases separating them. The length of the CDR3 is 15 residues. CDR1 SGHDT and CDR2 YYEEEE come from the germline V gene. This CDR3 is CASSLAPAPNYEQYF. CDR3 nucleotide sequence: TGTGCCAGCAGCTTGGCGCCTGCACCCAACTACGAGCAGTACTTC.

The table lists this clonotype with a few counts. The V and J genes are TRBV7-9 and TRBJ2-7; TRBD2 is a possible D gene (6 bases). The germline gives CDR1 SEHNR, CDR2 FQNEAQ (reference sequence). Trimming took off 5 bases at V and 3 bases at J, with 11 bases between the two ends. The CDR3 length is 13 residues. The CDR3 nucleotides read TGTGCCAGCAGCCCCGCGGGGCACTACGAGCAGTACTTC. Protein: CASSPAGHYEQYF.

This clonotype was detected a few times. This rearrangement joins TRBV9 to TRBJ2-1; possible D gene TRBD2, 5 bases. V lost 2 bases and J lost 1, with 19 bases in between. Germline V gene data show CDR1 as SGDLS and CDR2 as YYNGEE. The CDR3 is made up of 18 amino acids. The CDR3 region has the DNA TGTGCCAGCAGCGTCGACCACTCGACCGGAGGATCCTACAATGAGCAGTTCTTC. It translates to CASSVDHSTGGSYNEQFF.

This clonotype was recorded a few times. The rearrangement uses TRBV12-3 or TRBV12-4 and TRBJ1-1, with 8 bases identical to TRBD1. Trimming cost V 7 bases and J 3 bases; bases outside gene matches: 7. This CDR3 spans 14 amino acids. CDR3 loop: CASTPGQGYTEAFF. CDR3 nucleotide sequence: TGTGCCAGCACCCCTGGACAGGGCTACACTGAAGCTTTCTTT.

This clonotype showed up just a few times. The chain carries TRBV7-6 and TRBJ2-2, with TRBD2 matching over 7 bases. With 3 bases clipped from V and 4 bases from J, the junction kept 5 bases outside the gene matches. Germline-derived CDR1 and CDR2 are SGHVS and FNYEAQ. This CDR3 comprises 15 residues. Here the CDR3 DNA reads TGTGCCAGCAGCTTGTTCGGGGGGATCACCGGGGAGCTGTTTTTT. Residues: CASSLFGGITGELFF.

J is TRBJ2-7 and V is TRBV30; TRBD1 or TRBD2 may be the D gene (6 bases each). CDR1 and CDR2 from the germline V gene are GTSNPN and SVGIG (reference sequence). V lost 0 bases, J lost 7 bases, and 10 bases lay in between. CDR3 length equals 12 residues. The CDR3 DNA is TGTGCCTGGAGTGTTGGGGGGCGGGAGCAGTACTTC. This encodes CAWSVGGREQYF.

This clonotype was recorded at least ten times. The rearrangement links TRBV12-3 or TRBV12-4 to TRBJ1-1; D unresolved. The length of the CDR3 is 14 residues. The V and J ends lost 5 bases and 4 bases respectively, with 14 bases between them. DNA of the CDR3: TGTGCCAGCAGTCCCGGCGGTGGAGGCACTGAAGCTTTCTTT. It yields the protein CASSPGGGGTEAFF.

The rearrangement uses TRBV29-1 and TRBJ1-1, with a tentative D call TRBD1 (5 bases). Germline V gives CDR1 SQVTM, CDR2 ANQGSEA. With 4 bases removed from V and 4 bases from J, the gap between germline ends came to 13 bases. This CDR3 has 13 residues. Here the CDR3 reads CSVVGDVGTEAFF. DNA for the CDR3: TGCAGCGTTGTAGGGGACGTGGGCACTGAAGCTTTCTTT.

This clonotype was recorded a few times. The V call is TRBV4-2, the J call TRBJ2-4; D remains ambiguous. Germline V gene data show CDR1 as LGHNA and CDR2 as YNFKEQ. The length of the CDR3 is 14 residues. V was trimmed by 2 bases and J by 1 base, leaving 6 bases between them. CDR3 coding DNA: TGTGCCAGCAGCCAATTGCCCGCCAAAAACATTCAGTACTTC. This encodes CASSQLPAKNIQYF.

The chain employs TRBV12-3 or TRBV12-4 and TRBJ2-7; the D call may be TRBD1 or TRBD2 (5 bases each). With 6 bases removed from V and 7 bases from J, the gap between germline ends came to 13 bases. The length of the CDR3 is 12 residues. CDR3 residues: CASSQGRPEQYF. The DNA for the CDR3 is TGTGCCAGCAGCCAGGGACGGCCGGAGCAGTACTTC.

This clonotype was found many times. This chain links TRBV7-9 with TRBJ1-4; 9 nucleotides match TRBD1. CDR3 length: 15 residues. Trimming took 8 bases from V and 6 from J; bases not matched to a gene: 10. Germline V gene sequence: CDR1 SEHNR, CDR2 FQNEAQ (reference sequence). The CDR3 bases are TGTGCCAGCGGATTCACAGGGGGCGGTGATGAAAAACTGTTTTTT. It is translated as CASGFTGGGDEKLFF.

This clonotype was detected a few times. The chain is built from TRBV12-3 or TRBV12-4 and TRBJ2-7; D unclear. The CDR3 runs 12 residues. V lost 1 base and J 6 bases, leaving 7 bases between the germline ends. CDR3 bases: TGTGCCAGCAGTTTAGGACTCCTCGAGCAGTACTTC. Protein: CASSLGLLEQYF.

This clonotype occurred a few times. The chain joins TRBV4-1 to TRBJ2-3, with D perhaps TRBD2 (6 bases). The CDR3 covers 16 residues. From germline, CDR1 is MGHRA and CDR2 YSYEKL. V lost 1 base and J 2 bases, leaving 13 bases between the germline ends. The CDR3 DNA is TGCGCCAGCAGCCAAGTGGGGGAGGCGGACACAGATACGCAGTATTTT. Its translation: CASSQVGEADTDTQYF.

The chain links TRBV28 to TRBJ2-3; maybe TRBD1 (7 bases). Germline V CDR1 and CDR2: MDHEN, SYDVKM. The CDR3 sequence is 16 residues long. V lost 2 bases to trimming and J lost 6 bases, with 18 bases between them. CDR3 coding DNA: TGTGCCAGCAGTTTAGCGCCGAGACAGGGACTGGATACGCAGTATTTT. It encodes CASSLAPRQGLDTQYF.

The chain combines TRBV7-2 with TRBJ2-3; D remains unclear. Trimming shortened V by 3 bases and J by 2 bases, and 18 bases separated the two germline ends. CDR1 and CDR2 (germline): SGHTA, FQGNSA. This CDR3 is built from 17 residues. The CDR3 nucleotides are TGTGCCAGCAGCTTTCCACTTGATAGCAGAGACACAGATACGCAGTATTTT. Protein sequence: CASSFPLDSRDTDTQYF. Based on the CDR3 plus reference TRBV7-2 and TRBJ2-3, the full variable domain is GAGVSQSPSNKVTEKGKDVELRCDPISGHTALYWYRQSLGQGLEFLIYFQGNSAPDKSGLPSDRFSAERTGGSVSTLTIQRTQQEDSAVYLCASSFPLDSRDTDTQYFGPGTRLTVL.